The clone carrying this T cell receptor (beta chain) has only a few counts. Authors' processing steps: Reference gene primer amplification gave nucleated cell count estimates. The table came from immunoSEQ multiplex PCR; TCRdb's copy has only in-frame clones and leaves some out. V, J and clone size are taken as reported in that table, and D and trimming were inferred from the DNA itself. The table lists 250,000 to 300,000 clones, about 90% of them singletons, with approximately 1.4% in the top ten. This sample was taken from a study of blood T cell repertoires in COVID-19. Study-wide context: COVID-19 samples from acute and convalescent phases originated in the United States, Italy and Spain. Nucleic acid was either cDNA or gDNA, and it came from T cells, B-cell-depleted T cells, or PBMCs.

Trimming at V came to 3 bases and at J to 2 bases, leaving 6 bases not matched to a gene. The CDR3 runs 15 residues. Germline-derived CDR1 and CDR2 are DFQATT and SNEGSKA (reference sequence). This clonotype originated in a woman aged 40-49 years who had recovered from COVID-19. The gene calls are TRBV20-1 and TRBJ2-3, with 9 bases matching TRBD2. The sample comprised peripheral blood. This CDR3 reads CSASGLAGHTDTQYF. The CDR3 bases are TGCAGTGCTAGTGGTCTAGCGGGGCACACAGATACGCAGTATTTT.